This TCR beta chain derives from a study of blood T cell repertoires in COVID-19. Study context: PBMCs, B-cell-depleted T cells, or T cells were the source of the cDNA or gDNA that made up the material.

In germline, CDR1 is SGHVS, CDR2 FNYEAQ. Trimming at V came to 5 bases and at J to 1 base, leaving 6 bases not matched to a gene. CDR3 size: 16 residues. Profiled with immunoSEQ multiplex PCR; TCRdb holds only in-frame clones, not every one. The sample includes over 150,000 clones, approximately 94% seen only once; the top ten take about 0.76%. The sample taken for sequencing was peripheral blood. The receptor's source is a man aged 25 to 40 with COVID-19, enrolled during active disease. The chain employs TRBV7-6 and TRBJ1-5; 9 bases match TRBD1. The chain's CDR3 is CASSLGQGLSNQPQHF. The CDR3 coding sequence is TGTGCCAGCAGCCTTGGACAGGGGTTGAGCAATCAGCCCCAGCATTTT.